The T cell receptor beta chain under discussion was sequenced for a study of cytomegalovirus exposure and HLA in healthy donors. As concerns this clone: Its matching antigen is unknown.

The CDR3 length is 16 residues. V was cut by 1 base and J by 1 base, with 11 bases left in between. Germline values: CDR1 SGHNT, CDR2 YENEEA. Study-level points and caveats: A later look showed TCR association rates differing by HLA locus, highest for DRB1 and lowest for HLA-C. A later analysis associated 15,000 to 20,000 TCR beta sequences with HLA alleles at a 0.05 false discovery rate.

Primers: 60 Vbeta forward and 13 Jbeta reverse. TCRdb keeps only in-frame clones here, not all; method: immunoSEQ multiplex PCR. This table has about 130,000 clones, 84% appearing once. This receptor was obtained from a man in his fifties in good health and CMV-seronegative. Specimen: PBMCs. The rearrangement links TRBV11-3 to TRBJ2-1; tentative D call: TRBD2 (5 bases). The CDR3 region is CASSLAGPGSYNEQFF. In DNA form, the CDR3 reads TGTGCCAGCAGCTTAGCCGGTCCGGGGTCCTACAATGAGCAGTTCTTC.